This T cell receptor beta chain stems from a study of blood T cells in healthy people across ages. This clonotype has a handful of counts. The use of a sample-barcoded 5' primer and a J-beta primer mix characterized a second PCR of roughly 6 to 11 cycles. MiXCR was run by TCRdb on the 5' RACE reads, yielding one entry per CDR3 protein. The profile shows about a million distinct CDR3 sequences, 35% to 40% of them singletons. Specimen: blood. This receptor was taken from a man aged 18 to 30 in good health.

CDR3 in DNA: TGTGCCAGCAGTTCGGAGCTAGCGGGGGGTGACAATGAGCAGTTCTTC. Its translation: CASSSELAGGDNEQFF. The chain couples TRBV11-2 to TRBJ2-1, with 11 bases lining up with TRBD2. The germline CDR1 and CDR2 sequences are SGHAT and FQNNGV. This CDR3 is built from 16 residues. After removal of 6 bases from V and 5 bases from J, the junction contained 9 bases not matched to a gene.